The 7 T cell receptor beta chains listed next were all sequenced from one sample in a study of blood T cell repertoires in COVID-19. Sequencing used immunoSEQ multiplex PCR; TCRdb keeps in-frame clones, though not all of them. The sample lists approximately 160,000 clones, about three quarters occurring once. The specimen sequenced was peripheral blood. These receptors all come from a man aged 55 to 70 with acute or convalescent COVID-19.

Worth noting for this clone: The sample has other DNA sequences that encode this CDR3 too. V and J are TRBV4-3 and TRBJ1-3; 9 bases match TRBD1. V was clipped by 2 bases and J by 10 bases; unmatched bases: 9. This CDR3 region has 15 residues. CDR1 and CDR2 from the germline V gene are LGHNA and YSLEER. The CDR3 loop is CASSQQRTGVNTIYF. The CDR3 DNA reads TGCGCCAGCAGCCAACAAAGGACAGGGGTAAATACCATATATTTT.

The chain couples TRBV30 to TRBJ2-2; 13 nucleotides match TRBD2. The CDR3 contains 17 residues. V was clipped by 4 bases and J by 9 bases; unmatched bases: 14. The germline gives CDR1 GTSNPN, CDR2 SVGIG (reference sequence). The CDR3, as DNA: TGTGCCTGGAAAAGGGGGTGGACTAGCGGGGGACCCCGGGAGCTGTTTTTT. Translating it yields CAWKRGWTSGGPRELFF.

This clone has ten or more counts. The chain combines TRBV4-3 with TRBJ2-2, with TRBD1 as a possible D gene (6 bases). Germline CDR1 LGHNA, CDR2 YSLEER. V lost 4 bases and J 5 bases, leaving 11 bases between the germline ends. CDR3 length equals 14 residues. For the CDR3, the DNA is TGCGCCAGCAGCCTAAACAGGGTGACCGGGGAGCTGTTTTTT. This gives the protein CASSLNRVTGELFF.

This clone came up a few times. V gene TRBV4-3 combines with J gene TRBJ1-6; D may be TRBD1 (5 bases). Per the germline V gene, CDR1 is LGHNA and CDR2 is YSLEER. The V end was cut by 1 base, the J end by 8 bases, with 9 bases between. This CDR3 has 14 amino acids. CDR3 sequence reads: CASSQVPGYSPLHF. CDR3 bases: TGCGCCAGCAGCCAAGTGCCAGGGTATTCACCCCTCCACTTT.

V gene TRBV28 combines with J gene TRBJ1-4; 11 nucleotides match TRBD1. Germline values: CDR1 MDHEN, CDR2 SYDVKM. V lost 3 bases to trimming and J lost 7 bases; unmatched junction nucleotides: 7. This CDR3 is built from 16 residues. The CDR3 nucleotides read TGTGCCAGCAGTTTGGTCAGGACAGGGGGCGGTGAAAAACTGTTTTTT. It specifies CASSLVRTGGGEKLFF. Looking up the rest from reference TRBV28 and TRBJ1-4 gives the full variable domain: DVKVTQSSRYLVKRTGEKVFLECVQDMDHENMFWYRQDPGLGLRLIYFSYDVKMKEKGDIPEGYSVSREKKERFSLILESASTNQTSMYLCASSLVRTGGGEKLFFGSGTQLSVL.

This clone was detected a few times. The V gene is TRBV24-1, the J gene TRBJ2-2; tentatively, D is TRBD1 (5 bases). The V and J ends lost 12 bases and 0 bases respectively, with 13 bases between them. The CDR3 covers 14 residues. Looked up from germline, CDR1 is KGHDR and CDR2 is SFDVKD. Here the CDR3 reads CAVQGAANTGELFF. The CDR3 DNA sequence: TGTGCCGTCCAAGGGGCCGCGAACACCGGGGAGCTGTTTTTT.

The J gene is TRBJ2-3, the V gene TRBV9; 13 bases align to TRBD2. The germline CDR1 and CDR2 sequences are SGDLS and YYNGEE. This CDR3 comprises 16 residues. Trimming took 3 bases from V and 3 from J; bases not matched to a gene: 4. CDR3 protein: CASSGTSGGGTDTQYF. The DNA for the CDR3 is TGTGCCAGCAGCGGGACTAGCGGGGGTGGGACAGATACGCAGTATTTT.